These 12 T cell receptor beta chains were all obtained from the same sample, sequenced in a study of metastatic and nonmetastatic thyroid tumors. TCRdb reprocessed the PCR reads via MiXCR. The sample gives 40,000 to 55,000 clones, about a sixth of which show up once; 2.5% to 3% is in the top ten. No patient received treatment before thyroid surgery. The sample comprised blood. The receptor set was obtained from a female donor with papillary thyroid cancer or a benign thyroid nodule (not recorded which). Some clones in this sample may be carry-over from other donors' samples.

This clone has at least ten counts. The chain has TRBV7-3 and TRBJ2-3; D possibly corresponds to TRBD2 (5 bases). CDR3 length: 15 residues. The germline gives CDR1 SGHTA, CDR2 FQGTGA. Trimming removed 1 base from V and 4 bases from J, with 12 bases in between. CDR3 sequence reads: CASSLRSSSADTQYF. CDR3 bases: TGTGCCAGCAGCTTAAGGTCTAGCTCCGCAGATACGCAGTATTTT.

This clone was detected ten times or more. The chain joins TRBV7-9 to TRBJ1-5, with D hard to call. V lost 0 bases and J lost 4, with 10 bases in between. This CDR3 has 15 amino acids. The V gene's germline CDR1 is SEHNR and CDR2 FQNEAQ (reference sequence). In DNA form, the CDR3 reads TGTGCCAGCAGCTTAGCAGGTGCGGGGAATCAGCCCCAGCATTTT. Amino acids: CASSLAGAGNQPQHF.

This clone was seen more than once but under ten times. V is TRBV6-1 and J is TRBJ2-1; D is uncertain. Germline V gene sequence: CDR1 MNHNS, CDR2 SASEGT. V dropped 8 bases and J dropped 0 bases, with 14 bases sitting between them. The CDR3 length is 15 residues. The CDR3 region is CASGNKVFSYNEQFF. DNA of the CDR3: TGTGCCAGCGGTAACAAAGTCTTCTCCTACAATGAGCAGTTCTTC.

Notes on this clone: With a much larger clone just one base away, this may be a read error. Other DNA sequences of this sample code for an identical CDR3. The chain has TRBV7-9 and TRBJ2-2; D gene uncertain. The V end was cut by 0 bases, the J end by 6 bases, with 5 bases between. Germline V gene lookup returns CDR1 SEHNR and CDR2 FQNEAQ (reference sequence). The CDR3 totals 13 residues. The CDR3 loop reads CASSLALPGELFF. The CDR3, as DNA: TGTGCCAGCAGCTTAGCGCTTCCCGGGGAGCTGTTTTTT. Full variable domain (rest looked up from reference TRBV7-9 and TRBJ2-2): DTGVSQNPRHKITKRGQNVTFRCDPISEHNRLYWYRQTLGQGPEFLTYFQNEAQLEKSRLLSDRFSAERPKGSFSTLEIQRTEQGDSAMYLCASSLALPGELFFGEGSRLTVL.

This clone was seen more than once but under ten times. The chain has TRBV28 and TRBJ2-7; D possibly corresponds to TRBD1 (6 bases). V was clipped by 5 bases and J by 3 bases, with 17 bases between them. This CDR3 region has 15 residues. The germline V gene has CDR1 MDHEN and CDR2 SYDVKM. CDR3: CASSPPGALDYEQYF. The CDR3 DNA is TGTGCCAGCAGTCCACCAGGGGCACTCGACTACGAGCAGTACTTC.

The chain employs TRBV4-2 and TRBJ1-2; 10 bases align to TRBD1. Looked up from germline, CDR1 is LGHNA and CDR2 is YNFKEQ. The CDR3 loop spans 14 amino acids. V was pared by 1 base and J by 4 bases, with 0 bases of the junction left unmatched. CDR3 DNA: TGTGCCAGCAGCCAAGGGACAGGGGGCTATGGCTACACCTTC. Residues: CASSQGTGGYGYTF.

In its sample, this clone was seen a few times. The junction departs from the called germline gene at one end, perhaps through a read error. V gene TRBV29-1 combines with J gene TRBJ2-2; perhaps TRBD2 as D (6 bases). The V gene's germline CDR1 is SQVTM and CDR2 ANQGSEA. This CDR3 is 13 amino acids long. Here the CDR3 DNA reads TGCAGCGTCGGAGGGAAGAAGGACCGGGGAGCTGTTTTT. Protein: CSVGGKKDRGAVF.

This clone was counted between two and nine times. This could be a read error, since a much larger clone is one nucleotide away. J is TRBJ1-5 and V is TRBV4-1; no firm D call. CDR3 length equals 18 residues. The V and J ends lost 1 base and 5 bases respectively, with 21 bases between them. Germline CDR1 MGHRA, CDR2 YSYEKL. The CDR3 sequence: CASSQAPGGIKGDQPQHF. Here the CDR3 DNA reads TGCGCCAGCAGCCAAGCCCCAGGAGGGATTAAGGGCGATCAGCCCCAGCATTTT.

This clone was counted many times. V usage is TRBV28 and J usage is TRBJ1-2, with no clear D. Germline V gene data show CDR1 as MDHEN and CDR2 as SYDVKM. V lost 4 bases to trimming and J lost 1 base, with 13 bases between them. The CDR3 runs to 15 residues. The CDR3 bases are TGTGCCAGCAGTTCCCTGGCACCATTTAACTATGGCTACACCTTC. Amino acids: CASSSLAPFNYGYTF.

This clone was recorded many times. This chain joins TRBV20-1 and TRBJ2-7, with D maybe TRBD1 (5 bases). Germline V gene sequence: CDR1 DFQATT, CDR2 SNEGSKA (reference sequence). The CDR3 has 12 amino acids. The V end was cut by 6 bases, the J end by 3 bases, with 12 bases between. CDR3 in amino acids: CSAQGHVYEQYF. The CDR3 region has the DNA TGCAGTGCCCAAGGACACGTCTACGAGCAGTACTTC.

The chain carries TRBV5-8 and TRBJ2-5; unclear D gene. The CDR3 runs 14 residues. The V gene lost 1 base and the J gene lost 2 bases, with 9 bases spanning the gap. Germline CDR1 SGHTS, CDR2 YDEGEE. The CDR3 DNA follows: TGTGCCAGCAGCTTGCGCCGGTCGCAAGAGACCCAGTACTTC. Its protein is CASSLRRSQETQYF.

This clone has just a few counts. Possible read error: a much larger clone is one base away. This sequence joins TRBV28 and TRBJ2-3; the D gene is possibly TRBD2 (5 bases). The CDR3 is 13 residues long. The V gene's germline CDR1 is MDHEN and CDR2 SYDVKM. The CDR3 DNA is TGTGCCAGCAGTTTCTCTAGCACATATACGCAGTATTTT. It is translated as CASSFSSTYTQYF.